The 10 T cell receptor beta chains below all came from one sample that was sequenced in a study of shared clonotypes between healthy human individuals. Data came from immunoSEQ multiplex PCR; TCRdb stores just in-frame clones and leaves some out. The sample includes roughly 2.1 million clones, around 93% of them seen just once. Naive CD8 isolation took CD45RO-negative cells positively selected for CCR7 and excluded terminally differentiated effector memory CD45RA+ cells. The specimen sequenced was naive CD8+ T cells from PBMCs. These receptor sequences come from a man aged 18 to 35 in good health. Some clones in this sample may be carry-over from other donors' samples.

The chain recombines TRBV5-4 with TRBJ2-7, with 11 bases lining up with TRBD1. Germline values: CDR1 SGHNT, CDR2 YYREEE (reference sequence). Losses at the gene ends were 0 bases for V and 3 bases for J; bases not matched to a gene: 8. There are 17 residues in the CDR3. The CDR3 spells CASSLGQVGTGGYEQYF. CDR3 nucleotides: TGTGCCAGCAGCTTGGGGCAAGTCGGGACAGGGGGCTACGAGCAGTACTTC.

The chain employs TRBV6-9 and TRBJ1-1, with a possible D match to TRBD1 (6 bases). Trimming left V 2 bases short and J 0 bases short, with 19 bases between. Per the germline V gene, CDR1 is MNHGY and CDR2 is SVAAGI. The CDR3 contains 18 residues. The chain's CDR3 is CASSYPYREHGVNTEAFF. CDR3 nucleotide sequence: TGTGCCAGCAGTTATCCATACAGGGAACATGGGGTGAACACTGAAGCTTTCTTT.

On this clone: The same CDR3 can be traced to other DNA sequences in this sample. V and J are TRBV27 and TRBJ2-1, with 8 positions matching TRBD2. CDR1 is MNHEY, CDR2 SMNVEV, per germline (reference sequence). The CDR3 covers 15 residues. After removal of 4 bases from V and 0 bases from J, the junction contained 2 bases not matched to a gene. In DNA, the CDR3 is TGTGCCAGCAGTTCCCTAGCGGGCTCCTACAATGAGCAGTTCTTC. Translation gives CASSSLAGSYNEQFF.

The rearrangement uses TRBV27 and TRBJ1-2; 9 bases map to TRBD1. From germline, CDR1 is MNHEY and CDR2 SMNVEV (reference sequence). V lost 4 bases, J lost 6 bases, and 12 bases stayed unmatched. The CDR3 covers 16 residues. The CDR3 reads CASSSSFIQGANGYTF. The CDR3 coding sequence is TGTGCCAGCAGTTCTAGCTTTATACAGGGGGCGAATGGCTACACCTTC.

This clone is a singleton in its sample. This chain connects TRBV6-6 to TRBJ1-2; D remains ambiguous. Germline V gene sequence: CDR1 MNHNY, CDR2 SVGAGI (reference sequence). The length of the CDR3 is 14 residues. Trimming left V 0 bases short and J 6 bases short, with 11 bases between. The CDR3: CASSYSLMTHGYTF. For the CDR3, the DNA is TGTGCCAGCAGTTACTCTCTCATGACACATGGCTACACCTTC.

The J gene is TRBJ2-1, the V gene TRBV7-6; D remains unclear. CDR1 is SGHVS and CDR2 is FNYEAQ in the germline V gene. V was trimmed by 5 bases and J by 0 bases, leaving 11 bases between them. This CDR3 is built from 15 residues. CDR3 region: CASSRLKGSYNEQFF. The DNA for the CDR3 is TGTGCCAGCAGCCGACTTAAGGGCTCCTACAATGAGCAGTTCTTC.

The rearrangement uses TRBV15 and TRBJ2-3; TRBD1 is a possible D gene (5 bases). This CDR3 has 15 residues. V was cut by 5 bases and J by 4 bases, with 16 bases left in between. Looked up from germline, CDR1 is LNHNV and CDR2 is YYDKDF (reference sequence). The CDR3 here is CATSGGDSRADTQYF. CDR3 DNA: TGTGCCACCAGCGGCGGCGACAGCCGGGCAGATACGCAGTATTTT. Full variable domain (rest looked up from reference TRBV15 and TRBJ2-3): DAMVIQNPRYQVTQFGKPVTLSCSQTLNHNVMYWYQQKSSQAPKLLFHYYDKDFNNEADTPDNFQSRRPNTSFCFLDIRSPGLGDTAMYLCATSGGDSRADTQYFGPGTRLTVL.

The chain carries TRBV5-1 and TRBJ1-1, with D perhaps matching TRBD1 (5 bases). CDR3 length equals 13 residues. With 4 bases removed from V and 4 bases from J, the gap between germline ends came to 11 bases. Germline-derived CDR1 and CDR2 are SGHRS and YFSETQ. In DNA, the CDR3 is TGCGCCAGCAGCCGGGACCAGACCACTGAAGCTTTCTTT. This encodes CASSRDQTTEAFF.

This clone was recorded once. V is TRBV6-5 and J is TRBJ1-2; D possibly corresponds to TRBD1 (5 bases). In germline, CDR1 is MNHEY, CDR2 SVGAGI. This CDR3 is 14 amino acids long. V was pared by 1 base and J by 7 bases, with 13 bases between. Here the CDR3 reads CASSYWGGEGGYTF. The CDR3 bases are TGTGCCAGCAGTTACTGGGGGGGGGAAGGTGGCTACACCTTC.

The CDR3 loop is CASSLKGTGVGVTDTQYF. The DNA of the CDR3 is TGTGCCAGCAGCTTAAAAGGGACAGGGGTAGGGGTGACAGATACGCAGTATTTT. The rearrangement uses TRBV7-3 and TRBJ2-3, with 10 bases fitting TRBD1. Germline CDR1 and CDR2: SGHTA and FQGTGA. This CDR3 contains 18 residues. Losses at the gene ends were 1 base for V and 3 bases for J; bases not matched to a gene: 10.